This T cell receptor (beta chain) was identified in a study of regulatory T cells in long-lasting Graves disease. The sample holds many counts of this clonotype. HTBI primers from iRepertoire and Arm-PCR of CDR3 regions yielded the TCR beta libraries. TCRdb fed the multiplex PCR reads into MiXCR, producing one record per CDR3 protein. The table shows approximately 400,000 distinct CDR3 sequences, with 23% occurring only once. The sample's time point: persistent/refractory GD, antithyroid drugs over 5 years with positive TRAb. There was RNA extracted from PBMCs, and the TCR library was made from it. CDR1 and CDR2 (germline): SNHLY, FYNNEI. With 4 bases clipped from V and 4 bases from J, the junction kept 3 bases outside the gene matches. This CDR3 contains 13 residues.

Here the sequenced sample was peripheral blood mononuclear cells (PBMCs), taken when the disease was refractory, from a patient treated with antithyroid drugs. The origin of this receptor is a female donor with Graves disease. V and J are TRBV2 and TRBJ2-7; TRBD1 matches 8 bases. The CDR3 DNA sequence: TGTGCCAGCAGTGTTCGGACAGGGTACGAGCAGTACTTC. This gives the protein CASSVRTGYEQYF.